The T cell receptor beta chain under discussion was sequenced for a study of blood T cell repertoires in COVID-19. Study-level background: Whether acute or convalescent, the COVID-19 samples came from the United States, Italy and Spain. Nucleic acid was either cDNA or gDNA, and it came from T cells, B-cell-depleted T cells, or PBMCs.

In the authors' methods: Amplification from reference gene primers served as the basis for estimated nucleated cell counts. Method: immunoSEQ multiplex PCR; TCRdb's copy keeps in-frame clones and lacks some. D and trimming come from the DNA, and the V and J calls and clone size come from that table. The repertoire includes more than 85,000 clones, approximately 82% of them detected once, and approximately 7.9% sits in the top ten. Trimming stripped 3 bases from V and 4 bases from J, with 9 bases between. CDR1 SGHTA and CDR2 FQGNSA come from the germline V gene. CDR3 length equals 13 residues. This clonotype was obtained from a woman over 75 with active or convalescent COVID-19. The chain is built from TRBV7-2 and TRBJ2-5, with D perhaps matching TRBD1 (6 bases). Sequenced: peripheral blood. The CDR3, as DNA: TGTGCCAGCAGCTTCGGACAGATAGAGACCCAGTACTTC. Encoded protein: CASSFGQIETQYF. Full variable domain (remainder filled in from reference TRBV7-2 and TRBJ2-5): GAGVSQSPSNKVTEKGKDVELRCDPISGHTALYWYRQSLGQGLEFLIYFQGNSAPDKSGLPSDRFSAERTGGSVSTLTIQRTQQEDSAVYLCASSFGQIETQYFGPGTRLLVL.